This note documents a single T cell receptor beta chain sequence. Patients were diagnosed with urothelial carcinoma, either locally advanced or metastatic. This sample was taken from a study of PD-L1 blockade in urothelial cancer. At the level of the study: Timepoints chosen for blood analysis were 3 weeks (second dose) and 6 weeks after treatment start.

The CDR3 spans 13 residues. Germline lookup yields CDR1 SQVTM and CDR2 ANQGSEA. V was cut by 3 bases and J by 1 base, with 10 bases left in between. Only in-frame clones appear in the TCRdb table, and some are missing; sequencing was by immunoSEQ multiplex PCR. The table lists some 32,000 clones, about 79% of them singletons, with around 30% in the top ten. This sequence joins TRBV29-1 and TRBJ2-7; D might be TRBD2 (6 bases). The clonotype was recovered from a man in his fifties or sixties with urothelial cancer. The source was PBMCs, collected around atezolizumab (anti-PD-L1) treatment. The CDR3 loop reads CSVDGEASYEQYF. In DNA, the CDR3 is TGCAGCGTTGATGGGGAGGCTTCCTACGAGCAGTACTTC.